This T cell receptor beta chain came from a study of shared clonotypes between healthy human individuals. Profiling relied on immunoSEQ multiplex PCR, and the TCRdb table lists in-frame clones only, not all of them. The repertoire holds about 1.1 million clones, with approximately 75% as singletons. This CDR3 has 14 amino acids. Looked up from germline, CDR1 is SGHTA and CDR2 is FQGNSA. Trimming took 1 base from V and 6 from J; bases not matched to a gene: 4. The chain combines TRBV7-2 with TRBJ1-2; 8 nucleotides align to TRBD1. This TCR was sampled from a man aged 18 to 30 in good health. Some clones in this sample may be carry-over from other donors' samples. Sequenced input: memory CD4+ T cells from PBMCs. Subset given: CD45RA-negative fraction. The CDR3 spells CASSLGTGINGYTF. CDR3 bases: TGTGCCAGCAGCTTAGGGACAGGGATCAATGGCTACACCTTC.